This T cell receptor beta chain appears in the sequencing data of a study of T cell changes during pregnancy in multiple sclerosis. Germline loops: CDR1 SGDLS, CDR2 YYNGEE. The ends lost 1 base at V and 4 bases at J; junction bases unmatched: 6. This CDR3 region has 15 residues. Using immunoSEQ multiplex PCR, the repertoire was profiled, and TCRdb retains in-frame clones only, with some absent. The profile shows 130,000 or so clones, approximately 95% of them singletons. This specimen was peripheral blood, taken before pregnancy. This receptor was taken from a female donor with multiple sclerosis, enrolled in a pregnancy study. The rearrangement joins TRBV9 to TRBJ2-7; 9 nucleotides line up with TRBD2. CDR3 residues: CASSVRPSGIYEQYF. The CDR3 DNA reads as TGTGCCAGCAGCGTAAGGCCTAGCGGGATTTACGAGCAGTACTTC. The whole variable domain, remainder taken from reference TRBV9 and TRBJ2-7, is DSGVTQTPKHLITATGQRVTLRCSPRSGDLSVYWYQQSLDQGLQFLIQYYNGEERAKGNILERFSAQQFPDLHSELNLSSLELGDSALYFCASSVRPSGIYEQYFGPGTRLTVT.